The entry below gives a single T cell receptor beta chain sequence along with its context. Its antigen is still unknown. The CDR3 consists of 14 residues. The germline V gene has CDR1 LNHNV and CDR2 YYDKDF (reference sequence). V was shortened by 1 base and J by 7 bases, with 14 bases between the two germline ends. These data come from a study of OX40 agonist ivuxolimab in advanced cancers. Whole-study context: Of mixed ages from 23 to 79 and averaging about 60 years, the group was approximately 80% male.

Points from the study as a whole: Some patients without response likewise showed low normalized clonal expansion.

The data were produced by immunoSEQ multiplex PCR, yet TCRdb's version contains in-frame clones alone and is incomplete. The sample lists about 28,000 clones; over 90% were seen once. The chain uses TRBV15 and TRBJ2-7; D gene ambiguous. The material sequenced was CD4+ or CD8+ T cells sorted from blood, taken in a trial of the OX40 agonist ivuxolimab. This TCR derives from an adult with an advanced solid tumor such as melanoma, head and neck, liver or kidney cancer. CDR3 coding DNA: TGTGCCACCAGCAGAGGGCAGGCCTCCTGGGAGCAGTACTTC. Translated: CATSRGQASWEQYF.